The source of this T cell receptor (beta chain) is a study of T cells in localized non-small cell lung cancer. Study results and limitations: There was higher T cell clonality in uninvolved adjacent lung than in tumor, and it was highest there. Sequencing was restricted to one tumor region; therefore, heterogeneity remains possible.

Concerning this clone: Its antigen remains unknown.

Looked up from germline, CDR1 is SGHVS and CDR2 is FQNEAQ. The germline V and J ends were trimmed by 5 bases and 0 bases, with 4 bases remaining between them. The CDR3 runs 12 residues. Method: immunoSEQ multiplex PCR; TCRdb's copy keeps in-frame clones and lacks some. The table lists tens of thousands of clones, 82% of them singletons. The material sequenced was peripheral blood, taken before any cancer treatment. This sequence originates from a male donor aged 60 or over with stage III squamous cell lung carcinoma. The rearrangement uses TRBV7-8 and TRBJ2-5; no definite D call. The CDR3, as DNA: TGTGCCAGCAGCAGGGACCAAGAGACCCAGTACTTC. Translation: CASSRDQETQYF.